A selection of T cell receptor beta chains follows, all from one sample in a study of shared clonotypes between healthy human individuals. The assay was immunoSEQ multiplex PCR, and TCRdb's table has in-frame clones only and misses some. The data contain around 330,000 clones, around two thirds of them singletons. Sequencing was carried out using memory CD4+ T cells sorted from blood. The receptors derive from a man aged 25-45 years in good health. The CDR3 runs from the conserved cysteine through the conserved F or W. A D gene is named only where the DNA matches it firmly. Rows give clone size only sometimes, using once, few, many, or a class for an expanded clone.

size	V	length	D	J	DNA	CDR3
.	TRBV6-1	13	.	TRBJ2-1	TGTGCCAGCAGCCCCACAGTAATAAATGAGCAGTTCTTC	CASSPTVINEQFF
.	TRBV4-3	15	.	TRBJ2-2	TGCGCCAGCAGCCAAGAAATGGGACTGGCCGGGGAGCTGTTTTTT	CASSQEMGLAGELFF
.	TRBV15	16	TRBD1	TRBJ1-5	TGTGCCACCAGCAGAGAACGGACAGGGCTAGGGCAGCCCCAGCATTTT	CATSRERTGLGQPQHF
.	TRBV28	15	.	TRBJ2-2	TGTGCCAGCAGTTTAGACCAGACAAACACCGGGGAGCTGTTTTTT	CASSLDQTNTGELFF
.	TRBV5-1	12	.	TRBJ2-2	TGCGCCAGCAGGCCAAACACCGGGGAGCTGTTTTTT	CASRPNTGELFF
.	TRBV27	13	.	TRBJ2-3	TGTGCCAGCAGTTCCGTCTCCTGGGGGACGCAGTATTTT	CASSSVSWGTQYF
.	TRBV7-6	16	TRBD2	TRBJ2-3	TGTGCCAGCAGCTTAGAGGGAGCGGGAGTGGCAAATACGCAGTATTTT	CASSLEGAGVANTQYF
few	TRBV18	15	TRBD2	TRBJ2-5	TGTGCCAGCTCACCACCGGGGGGGAAAAAAGAGACCCAGTACTTC	CASSPPGGKKETQYF
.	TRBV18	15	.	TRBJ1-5	TGTGCCAGCTCACCACATCCAGGGAACGATCAGCCCCAGCATTTT	CASSPHPGNDQPQHF
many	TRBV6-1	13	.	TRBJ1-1	TGTGCCAGCAGTGATGGATGGGGCACTGAAGCTTTCTTT	CASSDGWGTEAFF
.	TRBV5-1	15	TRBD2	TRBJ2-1	TGCGCCAGCAGTTGGACTAGCGGGAGCGACAATGAGCAGTTCTTC	CASSWTSGSDNEQFF
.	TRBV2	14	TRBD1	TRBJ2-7	TGTGCCAGCAGTGAAGAGGACAGGGGGTACGAGCAGTACTTC	CASSEEDRGYEQYF
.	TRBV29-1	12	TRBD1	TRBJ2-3	TGCAGCGCTAACAGGGGGCCAGATACGCAGTATTTT	CSANRGPDTQYF
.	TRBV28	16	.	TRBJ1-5	TGTGCCAGCAGCCGCCCTCCAATTTATAGCAATCAGCCCCAGCATTTT	CASSRPPIYSNQPQHF
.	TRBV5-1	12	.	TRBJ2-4	TGCGCCAGCAGCTTGGAAGGGAACATTCAGTACTTC	CASSLEGNIQYF
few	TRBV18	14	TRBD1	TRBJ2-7	TGTGCCAGCTCCGACAGGGGAAATGGGAACGAGCAGTACTTC	CASSDRGNGNEQYF
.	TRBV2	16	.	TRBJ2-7	TGTGCCAGCAGCGTACCGGGGGGCGGGAGTTCCTACGAGCAGTACTTC	CASSVPGGGSSYEQYF
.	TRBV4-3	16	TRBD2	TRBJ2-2	TGCGCCAGCAGCCAAGAAGCGGGAGGCGCCACCGGGGAGCTGTTTTTT	CASSQEAGGATGELFF
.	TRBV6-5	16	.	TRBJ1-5	TGTGCCAGCAGTTTCCGGGCGGCGGGTAGCAATCAGCCCCAGCATTTT	CASSFRAAGSNQPQHF
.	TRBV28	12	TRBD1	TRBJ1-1	TGTGCCAGCAGTTGGACAGGGAGAGAAGCTTTCTTT	CASSWTGREAFF
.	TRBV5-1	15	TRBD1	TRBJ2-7	TGCGCCAGCAGCTTAGGTTTGACAGGGGGGTACGAGCAGTACTTC	CASSLGLTGGYEQYF
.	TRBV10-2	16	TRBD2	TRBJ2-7	TGCGCCACCAGGACTAGCGGGAGGGCCAAGGGAGGCGAGCAGTACTTC	CATRTSGRAKGGEQYF
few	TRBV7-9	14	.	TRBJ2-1	TGCGCCAGCAGCCATCAATCCGCGAGGGGGAAGCAGTTCTTC	CASSHQSARGKQFF
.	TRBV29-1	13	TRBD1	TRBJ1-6	TGCAGTTACCGGGACAGCCATAATTCACCCCTCCACTTT	CSYRDSHNSPLHF
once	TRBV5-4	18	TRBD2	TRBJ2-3	TGTGCCAGTCGAGAACCCCTACTAGCGGGTGCCGTCTGGGATACGCAGTATTTT	CASREPLLAGAVWDTQYF
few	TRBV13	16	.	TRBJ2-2	TGTGCCAGCAGCCCCTCCCTAGCGACGAACACCGGGGAGCTGTTTTTT	CASSPSLATNTGELFF
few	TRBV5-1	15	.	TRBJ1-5	TGCGCCAGCAGCTTGGATGGGTATAGCAATCAGCCCCAGCATTTT	CASSLDGYSNQPQHF
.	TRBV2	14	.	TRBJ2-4	TGTGCCAGCAGGTTGGACAGATCCAAAAACATTCAGTACTTC	CASRLDRSKNIQYF
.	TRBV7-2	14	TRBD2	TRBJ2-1	TGTGCCAGCAGCCCGGGACTAGCTTTCGGTGAGCAGTTCTTC	CASSPGLAFGEQFF
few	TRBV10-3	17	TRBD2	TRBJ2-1	TGTGCCATCAGTGAGTCTAGCGGGTTTCTGTCCTACAATGAGCAGTTCTTC	CAISESSGFLSYNEQFF
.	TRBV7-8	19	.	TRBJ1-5	TGTGCCAGCAGCTTAGCGGCGGTTAGAATCGGTTATAGCAATCAGCCCCAGCATTTT	CASSLAAVRIGYSNQPQHF
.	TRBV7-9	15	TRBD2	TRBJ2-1	TGTGCCAGCAGCTTAGCGGCGGGACTAGGGGGTGAGCAGTTCTTC	CASSLAAGLGGEQFF
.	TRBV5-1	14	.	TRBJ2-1	TGCGCCAGCAGCCCCCAGGCCACGAGTGTGGAGCAGTTCTTC	CASSPQATSVEQFF
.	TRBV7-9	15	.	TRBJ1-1	TGTGCCAGCAGCTTAGGGGGGATAGGGAACACTGAAGCTTTCTTT	CASSLGGIGNTEAFF
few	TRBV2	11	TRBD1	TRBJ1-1	TGTGCCAGCACCGGGGACAGTGAAGCTTTCTTT	CASTGDSEAFF
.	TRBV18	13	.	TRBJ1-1	TGTGCCAGCTCACAGACAGGGAACACTGAAGCTTTCTTT	CASSQTGNTEAFF
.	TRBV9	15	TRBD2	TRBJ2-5	TGTGCCAGCAGCGTAGCGGGACTACCCAGAGAGACCCAGTACTTC	CASSVAGLPRETQYF
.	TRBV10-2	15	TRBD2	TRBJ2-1	TGCGCCAGCAGGATCTCGGGACTAGCGGGATATGAGCAGTTCTTC	CASRISGLAGYEQFF
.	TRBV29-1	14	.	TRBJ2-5	TGCAGCGTTGATGGGACCGGCGGCCAAGAGACCCAGTACTTC	CSVDGTGGQETQYF
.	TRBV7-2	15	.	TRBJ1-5	TGTGCCAGCAGCTTGTCGGAGGCTCGTAATCAGCCCCAGCATTTT	CASSLSEARNQPQHF
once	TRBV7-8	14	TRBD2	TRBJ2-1	TGTGCCAGCAGCTTTAGCGGGGGAAACAATGAGCAGTTCTTC	CASSFSGGNNEQFF
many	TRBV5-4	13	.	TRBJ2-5	TGTGCCAGCAGCTCGTCTAGCATGGAGACCCAGTACTTC	CASSSSSMETQYF
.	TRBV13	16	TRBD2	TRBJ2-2	TGTGCCAGCAGCCCCCGACTAGCGGGATATCCCGGGGAGCTGTTTTTT	CASSPRLAGYPGELFF
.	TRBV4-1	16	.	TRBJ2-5	TGCGCCAGCAGCCAATGGCGAGGGAGTGGGCAAGAGACCCAGTACTTC	CASSQWRGSGQETQYF
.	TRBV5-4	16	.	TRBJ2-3	TGTGCCAGCAGCACTGGACAGCCAGGTAGTACAGATACGCAGTATTTT	CASSTGQPGSTDTQYF
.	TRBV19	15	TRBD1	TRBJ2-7	TGTGCCAGTAGTATTCCGGGACAGGGACCACCCGAGCAGTACTTC	CASSIPGQGPPEQYF